These T cell receptor beta chains were read from a single sample in a study of cytomegalovirus exposure and HLA in healthy donors. Some clones are missing from TCRdb's copy, which holds only in-frame ones; the method was immunoSEQ multiplex PCR. The sample records some 150,000 clones, around 75% being singletons. Input material: PBMCs. The receptors come from a human donor in good health. CDR3s include the opening cysteine and the closing phenylalanine or tryptophan. Fields, in order: D gene, J gene, clone size, V gene, CDR3 protein, CDR3 DNA. A D gene is named only where the DNA matches it firmly. The size of a clone is reported for some rows only, either as once, few or many, or as a class for expanded clones.

D gene: .
J gene: TRBJ1-2
clone size: once
V gene: TRBV28
CDR3 protein: CATLREGDYGYTF
CDR3 DNA: TGTGCCACCCTAAGAGAGGGGGACTATGGCTACACCTTC

D gene: TRBD2
J gene: TRBJ2-3
clone size: .
V gene: TRBV10-1
CDR3 protein: CASSSVAGVKADTQYF
CDR3 DNA: TGCGCCAGCAGCTCCGTAGCGGGAGTCAAAGCAGATACGCAGTATTTT

D gene: .
J gene: TRBJ2-5
clone size: few
V gene: TRBV27
CDR3 protein: CASIRSGETQYF
CDR3 DNA: TGTGCCAGCATTCGTAGCGGAGAGACCCAGTACTTC

D gene: TRBD2
J gene: TRBJ2-3
clone size: .
V gene: TRBV7-9
CDR3 protein: CASSFLAGGQDTQYF
CDR3 DNA: TGTGCCAGCAGCTTTCTAGCGGGGGGGCAAGATACGCAGTATTTT

D gene: TRBD1
J gene: TRBJ2-7
clone size: .
V gene: TRBV6-1
CDR3 protein: CASSQDRGRVYEQYF
CDR3 DNA: TGTGCCAGCAGTCAAGACAGGGGCAGAGTTTACGAGCAGTACTTC

D gene: .
J gene: TRBJ1-1
clone size: .
V gene: TRBV9
CDR3 protein: CASSAYLMNTEAFF
CDR3 DNA: TGTGCCAGCAGCGCGTACTTAATGAACACTGAAGCTTTCTTT

D gene: .
J gene: TRBJ2-2
clone size: .
V gene: TRBV5-6
CDR3 protein: CASSWATNTGELFF
CDR3 DNA: TGTGCCAGCAGCTGGGCAACGAACACCGGGGAGCTGTTTTTT

D gene: .
J gene: TRBJ1-4
clone size: .
V gene: TRBV27
CDR3 protein: CASSPYPEEYNEKLFF
CDR3 DNA: TGTGCCAGCAGTCCCTACCCCGAGGAATATAATGAAAAACTGTTTTTT

D gene: .
J gene: TRBJ2-3
clone size: few
V gene: TRBV2
CDR3 protein: CAREGGGTDTQYF
CDR3 DNA: TGTGCCAGGGAGGGAGGTGGCACAGATACGCAGTATTTT

D gene: .
J gene: TRBJ1-1
clone size: .
V gene: TRBV27
CDR3 protein: CASSPGAGLPTEAFF
CDR3 DNA: TGTGCCAGCAGTCCCGGCGCGGGGCTGCCCACTGAAGCTTTCTTT

D gene: TRBD1
J gene: TRBJ2-7
clone size: once
V gene: TRBV6-5
CDR3 protein: CASSRPGTGTYEQYF
CDR3 DNA: TGTGCCAGCAGCCGACCAGGGACAGGGACCTACGAGCAGTACTTC

D gene: .
J gene: TRBJ2-1
clone size: .
V gene: TRBV8-2
CDR3 protein: CGSASAALQSSGASYNEQFF
CDR3 DNA: TGTGGCAGTGCATCCGCAGCCCTGCAGTCTAGCGGGGCGTCCTACAATGAGCAGTTCTTC

D gene: TRBD2
J gene: TRBJ2-1
clone size: .
V gene: TRBV7-9
CDR3 protein: CASSLAEENNEQFF
CDR3 DNA: TGTGCCAGCAGCCTAGCGGAGGAGAATAATGAGCAGTTCTTC

D gene: .
J gene: TRBJ2-3
clone size: .
V gene: TRBV7-3
CDR3 protein: CASSPRLRRTDTQYF
CDR3 DNA: TGTGCCAGCAGCCCCCGACTCCGACGCACAGATACGCAGTATTTT

D gene: .
J gene: TRBJ1-4
clone size: few
V gene: TRBV5-4
CDR3 protein: CASSPWGGGDEKLFF
CDR3 DNA: TGTGCCAGCAGCCCTTGGGGGGGAGGTGATGAAAAACTGTTTTTT

D gene: .
J gene: TRBJ2-1
clone size: .
V gene: TRBV4-2
CDR3 protein: CASSPSGREQFF
CDR3 DNA: TGTGCCAGCAGCCCTTCGGGTCGTGAGCAGTTCTTC

D gene: .
J gene: TRBJ2-1
clone size: few
V gene: TRBV5-1
CDR3 protein: CASSLDGSAEVEQFF
CDR3 DNA: TGCGCCAGCAGCTTGGATGGTAGCGCCGAGGTTGAGCAGTTCTTC

D gene: .
J gene: TRBJ1-2
clone size: once
V gene: TRBV6-5
CDR3 protein: CASSSPTGRGYTF
CDR3 DNA: TGTGCCAGCAGTTCCCCGACAGGCAGGGGCTACACCTTC

D gene: .
J gene: TRBJ1-3
clone size: .
V gene: TRBV6-6
CDR3 protein: CASSDRGAGNTIYF
CDR3 DNA: TGTGCCAGCAGTGACCGGGGGGCTGGAAACACCATATATTTT

D gene: TRBD1
J gene: TRBJ1-1
clone size: .
V gene: TRBV7-6
CDR3 protein: CASSPRQGHTEAFF
CDR3 DNA: TGTGCCAGCAGCCCTCGACAGGGCCACACTGAAGCTTTCTTT

D gene: TRBD1
J gene: TRBJ2-1
clone size: few
V gene: TRBV4-1
CDR3 protein: CASSQGRGTATYNEQFF
CDR3 DNA: TGCGCCAGCAGCCAAGGAAGAGGGACAGCTACCTACAATGAGCAGTTCTTC

D gene: .
J gene: TRBJ1-4
clone size: .
V gene: TRBV19
CDR3 protein: CASSSPGGRTNEKLFF
CDR3 DNA: TGTGCCAGTAGTAGCCCCGGGGGGCGAACTAATGAAAAACTGTTTTTT

D gene: TRBD1
J gene: TRBJ1-2
clone size: .
V gene: TRBV28
CDR3 protein: CASRERDRAGYTF
CDR3 DNA: TGTGCCAGCAGGGAACGGGACAGGGCTGGCTACACCTTC

D gene: TRBD2
J gene: TRBJ2-3
clone size: .
V gene: TRBV10-3
CDR3 protein: CAISESTSGHTDTQYF
CDR3 DNA: TGTGCCATCAGTGAGTCGACTAGCGGACACACAGATACGCAGTATTTT

D gene: .
J gene: TRBJ2-5
clone size: .
V gene: TRBV5-1
CDR3 protein: CASRPSIQETQYF
CDR3 DNA: TGCGCCAGCAGACCCAGTATCCAAGAGACCCAGTACTTC

D gene: .
J gene: TRBJ1-3
clone size: .
V gene: TRBV7-2
CDR3 protein: CASSSQRGSGGNTIYF
CDR3 DNA: TGTGCCAGCAGCTCTCAACGGGGGTCGGGGGGAAACACCATATATTTT

D gene: .
J gene: TRBJ2-7
clone size: .
V gene: TRBV5-4
CDR3 protein: CASSLQGGYEQYF
CDR3 DNA: TGTGCCAGCAGCTTGCAGGGAGGCTACGAGCAGTACTTC

D gene: TRBD1
J gene: TRBJ1-2
clone size: .
V gene: TRBV25-1
CDR3 protein: CASSEWWTGTNYGYTF
CDR3 DNA: TGTGCCAGCAGTGAATGGTGGACAGGGACCAACTATGGCTACACCTTC

D gene: TRBD1
J gene: TRBJ2-2
clone size: once
V gene: TRBV7-9
CDR3 protein: CASSLQGARTGELFF
CDR3 DNA: TGTGCCAGCAGCCTACAGGGGGCGCGTACCGGGGAGCTGTTTTTT

D gene: TRBD1
J gene: TRBJ1-1
clone size: .
V gene: TRBV9
CDR3 protein: CASSGTGGGTEAFF
CDR3 DNA: TGTGCCAGCAGCGGGACAGGGGGAGGCACTGAAGCTTTCTTT

D gene: .
J gene: TRBJ1-1
clone size: once
V gene: TRBV6-1
CDR3 protein: CASDSRTGSEAFF
CDR3 DNA: TGTGCCAGCGACTCCCGTACCGGCTCTGAAGCTTTCTTT

D gene: .
J gene: TRBJ2-1
clone size: .
V gene: TRBV7-3
CDR3 protein: CASSSPGEQFF
CDR3 DNA: TGTGCCAGCAGCTCCCCAGGTGAGCAGTTCTTC

D gene: .
J gene: TRBJ2-5
clone size: .
V gene: TRBV9
CDR3 protein: CASSALPGYTWETQYF
CDR3 DNA: TGTGCCAGCAGCGCACTCCCGGGATATACCTGGGAGACCCAGTACTTC

D gene: .
J gene: TRBJ2-7
clone size: .
V gene: TRBV6-6
CDR3 protein: CASSSLIYEQYF
CDR3 DNA: TGTGCCAGCAGTTCACTGATCTACGAGCAGTACTTC

D gene: TRBD2
J gene: TRBJ2-3
clone size: .
V gene: TRBV4-1
CDR3 protein: CASSRLAGDADTQYF
CDR3 DNA: TGCGCCAGCAGCCGCCTAGCGGGGGATGCAGATACGCAGTATTTT

D gene: TRBD1
J gene: TRBJ1-6
clone size: .
V gene: TRBV5-1
CDR3 protein: CASSLGTGSAAILHF
CDR3 DNA: TGCGCCAGCAGCTTGGGGACAGGGTCCGCCGCTATCCTCCACTTT

D gene: .
J gene: TRBJ1-5
clone size: .
V gene: TRBV19
CDR3 protein: CASRGAGSSNQPQHF
CDR3 DNA: TGTGCCAGTAGGGGTGCCGGGAGTAGCAATCAGCCCCAGCATTTT

D gene: .
J gene: TRBJ2-7
clone size: few
V gene: TRBV5-6
CDR3 protein: CASSFFPYEQYF
CDR3 DNA: TGTGCCAGCAGCTTTTTCCCGTACGAGCAGTACTTC

D gene: TRBD2
J gene: TRBJ2-1
clone size: .
V gene: TRBV29-1
CDR3 protein: CSVRGGRNNEQFF
CDR3 DNA: TGCAGCGTTCGGGGGGGCCGTAACAATGAGCAGTTCTTC

D gene: TRBD2
J gene: TRBJ2-2
clone size: .
V gene: TRBV29-1
CDR3 protein: CSGGAGGNTGELFF
CDR3 DNA: TGCAGCGGGGGAGCGGGAGGGAACACCGGGGAGCTGTTTTTT

D gene: .
J gene: TRBJ1-4
clone size: .
V gene: TRBV4-1
CDR3 protein: CASSQVPGGEQSPFF
CDR3 DNA: TGCGCCAGCAGCCAAGTCCCCGGAGGAGAGCAAAGTCCGTTTTTT

D gene: .
J gene: TRBJ2-3
clone size: .
V gene: TRBV18
CDR3 protein: CASSPPSADTQYF
CDR3 DNA: TGTGCCAGCTCACCACCGTCGGCAGATACGCAGTATTTT

D gene: .
J gene: TRBJ2-1
clone size: .
V gene: TRBV6-6
CDR3 protein: CASARTSGGNNEQFF
CDR3 DNA: TGTGCCAGCGCTCGGACGAGCGGAGGAAACAATGAGCAGTTCTTC

D gene: TRBD1
J gene: TRBJ2-2
clone size: .
V gene: TRBV5-1
CDR3 protein: CASSPGQGTGELFF
CDR3 DNA: TGCGCCAGCAGCCCGGGACAGGGGACCGGGGAGCTGTTTTTT

D gene: .
J gene: TRBJ1-2
clone size: .
V gene: TRBV5-6
CDR3 protein: CASSFASAYGYTF
CDR3 DNA: TGTGCCAGCAGCTTTGCGTCTGCATATGGCTACACCTTC

D gene: .
J gene: TRBJ2-3
clone size: .
V gene: TRBV15
CDR3 protein: CANCSWGPYGFRHTQYF
CDR3 DNA: TGTGCCAATTGTTCGTGGGGCCCCTACGGCTTTCGGCATACGCAGTATTTT

D gene: .
J gene: TRBJ2-2
clone size: few
V gene: TRBV12-2
CDR3 protein: CASRFLTGGMGELFF
CDR3 DNA: TGTGCAAGTCGCTTTTTGACAGGGGGTATGGGGGAGCTGTTTTTT

D gene: .
J gene: TRBJ2-2
clone size: .
V gene: TRBV11-2
CDR3 protein: CASSLRTGELFF
CDR3 DNA: TGTGCCAGCAGCTTACGGACCGGGGAGCTGTTTTTT

D gene: .
J gene: TRBJ2-7
clone size: .
V gene: TRBV5-1
CDR3 protein: CASSLDASSYEQYF
CDR3 DNA: TGCGCCAGCAGCTTGGATGCCAGTTCCTACGAGCAGTACTTC

D gene: .
J gene: TRBJ2-7
clone size: .
V gene: TRBV5-1
CDR3 protein: CASSLAGVGAYEQYF
CDR3 DNA: TGCGCCAGCAGCTTGGCAGGGGTGGGGGCCTACGAGCAGTACTTC

D gene: TRBD2
J gene: TRBJ2-1
clone size: .
V gene: TRBV30
CDR3 protein: CAWREGPAGGPYNEQFF
CDR3 DNA: TGTGCCTGGAGAGAAGGACCCGCGGGGGGGCCCTACAATGAGCAGTTCTTC

D gene: .
J gene: TRBJ2-5
clone size: .
V gene: TRBV30
CDR3 protein: CACQLGGETQYF
CDR3 DNA: TGTGCCTGCCAACTAGGCGGGGAGACCCAGTACTTC